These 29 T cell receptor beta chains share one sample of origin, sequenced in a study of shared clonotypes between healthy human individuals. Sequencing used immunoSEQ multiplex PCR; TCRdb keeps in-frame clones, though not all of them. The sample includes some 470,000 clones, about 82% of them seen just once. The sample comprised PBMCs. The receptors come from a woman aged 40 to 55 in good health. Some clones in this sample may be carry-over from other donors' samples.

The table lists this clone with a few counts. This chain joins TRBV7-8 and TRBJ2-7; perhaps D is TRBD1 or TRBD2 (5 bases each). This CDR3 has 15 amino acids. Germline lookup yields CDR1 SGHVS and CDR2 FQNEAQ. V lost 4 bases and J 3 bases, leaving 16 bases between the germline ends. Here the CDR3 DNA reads TGTGCCAGCAGCTCCTTCTGGGGGAAGGACTACGAGCAGTACTTC. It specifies CASSSFWGKDYEQYF.

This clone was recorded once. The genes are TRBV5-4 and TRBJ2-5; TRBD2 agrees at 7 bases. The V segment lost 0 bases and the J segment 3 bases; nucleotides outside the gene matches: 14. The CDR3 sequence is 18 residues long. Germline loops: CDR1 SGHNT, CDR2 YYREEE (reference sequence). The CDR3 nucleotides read TGTGCCAGCAGCTTGGCCTTAGCGGGTTGGCCCAGCAAAGAGACCCAGTACTTC. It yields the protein CASSLALAGWPSKETQYF. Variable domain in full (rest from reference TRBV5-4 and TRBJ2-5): ETGVTQSPTHLIKTRGQQVTLRCSSQSGHNTVSWYQQALGQGPQFIFQYYREEENGRGNFPPRFSGLQFPNYSSELNVNALELDDSALYLCASSLALAGWPSKETQYFGPGTRLLVL.

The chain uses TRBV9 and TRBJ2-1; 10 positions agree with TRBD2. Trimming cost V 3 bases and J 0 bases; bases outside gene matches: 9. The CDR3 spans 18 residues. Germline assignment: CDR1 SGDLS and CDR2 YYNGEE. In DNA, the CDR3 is TGTGCCAGCAGCGAAGACCTAGCGGGAGAGAGCTCCTACAATGAGCAGTTCTTC. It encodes CASSEDLAGESSYNEQFF.

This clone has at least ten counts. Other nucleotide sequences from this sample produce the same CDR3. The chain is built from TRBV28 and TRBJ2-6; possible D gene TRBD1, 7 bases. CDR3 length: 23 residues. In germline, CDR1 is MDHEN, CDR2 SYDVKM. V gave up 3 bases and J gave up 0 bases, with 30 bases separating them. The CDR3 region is CASSFGYRQGQRREYSGANVLTF. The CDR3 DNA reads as TGTGCCAGCAGTTTCGGATATCGACAGGGTCAGAGACGGGAGTACTCTGGGGCCAACGTCCTGACTTTC.

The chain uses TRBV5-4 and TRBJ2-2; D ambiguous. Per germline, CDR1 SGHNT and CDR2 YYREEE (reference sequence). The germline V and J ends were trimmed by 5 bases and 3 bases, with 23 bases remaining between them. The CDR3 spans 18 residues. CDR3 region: CASSFGRSSVRDTGELFF. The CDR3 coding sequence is TGTGCCAGCAGTTTTGGGCGTAGTTCCGTTAGGGACACCGGGGAGCTGTTTTTT. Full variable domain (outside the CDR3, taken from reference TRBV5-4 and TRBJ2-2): ETGVTQSPTHLIKTRGQQVTLRCSSQSGHNTVSWYQQALGQGPQFIFQYYREEENGRGNFPPRFSGLQFPNYSSELNVNALELDDSALYLCASSFGRSSVRDTGELFFGEGSRLTVL.

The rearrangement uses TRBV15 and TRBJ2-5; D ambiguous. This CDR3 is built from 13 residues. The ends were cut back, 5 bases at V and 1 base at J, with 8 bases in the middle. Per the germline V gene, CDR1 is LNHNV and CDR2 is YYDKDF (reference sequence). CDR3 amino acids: CATSVVLQETQYF. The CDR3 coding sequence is TGTGCCACCAGCGTGGTCCTCCAAGAGACCCAGTACTTC.

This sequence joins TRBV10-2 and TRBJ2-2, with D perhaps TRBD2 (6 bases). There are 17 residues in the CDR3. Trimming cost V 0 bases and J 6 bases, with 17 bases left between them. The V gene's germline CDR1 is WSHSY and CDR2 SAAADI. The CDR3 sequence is CASSESGLTGFSGELFF. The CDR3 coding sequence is TGCGCCAGCAGTGAGTCGGGACTGACTGGCTTCTCCGGGGAGCTGTTTTTT.

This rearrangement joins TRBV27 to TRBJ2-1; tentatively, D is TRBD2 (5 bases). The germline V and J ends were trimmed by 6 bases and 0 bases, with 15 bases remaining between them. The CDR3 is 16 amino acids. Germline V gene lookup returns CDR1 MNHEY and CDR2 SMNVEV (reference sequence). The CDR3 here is CASSSPMDSSYNEQFF. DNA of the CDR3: TGTGCCAGCAGCTCACCGATGGACTCCTCCTACAATGAGCAGTTCTTC.

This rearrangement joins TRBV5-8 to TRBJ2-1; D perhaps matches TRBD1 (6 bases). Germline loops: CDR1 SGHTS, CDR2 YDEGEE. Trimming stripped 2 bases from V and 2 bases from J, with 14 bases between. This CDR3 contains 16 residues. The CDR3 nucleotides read TGTGCCAGCAGCTTTAGGGGGTCAAAGGCCTACAATGAGCAGTTCTTC. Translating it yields CASSFRGSKAYNEQFF.

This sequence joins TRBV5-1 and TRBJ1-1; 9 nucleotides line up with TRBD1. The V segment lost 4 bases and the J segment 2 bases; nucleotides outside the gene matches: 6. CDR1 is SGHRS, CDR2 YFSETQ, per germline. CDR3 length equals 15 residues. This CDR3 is CASSPGQGLNTEAFF. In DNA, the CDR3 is TGCGCCAGCAGCCCGGGACAGGGCCTAAACACTGAAGCTTTCTTT.

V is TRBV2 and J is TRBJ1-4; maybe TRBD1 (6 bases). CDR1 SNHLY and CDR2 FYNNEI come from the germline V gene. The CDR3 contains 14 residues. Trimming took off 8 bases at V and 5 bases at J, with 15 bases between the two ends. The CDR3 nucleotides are TGTGCCAGCCGACTACAGGGTGAGAATGAAAAACTGTTTTTT. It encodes CASRLQGENEKLFF.

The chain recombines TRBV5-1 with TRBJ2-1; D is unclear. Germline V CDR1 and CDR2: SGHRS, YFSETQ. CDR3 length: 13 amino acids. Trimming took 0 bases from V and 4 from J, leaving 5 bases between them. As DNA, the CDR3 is TGCGCCAGCAGCTTGGACCCGTACAATGAGCAGTTCTTC. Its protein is CASSLDPYNEQFF.

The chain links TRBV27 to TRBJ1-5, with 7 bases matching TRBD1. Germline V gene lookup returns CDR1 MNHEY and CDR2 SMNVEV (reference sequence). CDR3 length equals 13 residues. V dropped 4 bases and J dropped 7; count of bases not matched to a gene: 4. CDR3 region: CASSWRGPQPQHF. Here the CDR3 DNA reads TGTGCCAGCAGTTGGAGGGGGCCCCAGCCCCAGCATTTT.

CDR3 nucleotide sequence: TGTGCCAGTAGTACCGGACAGGGGTGGACTGAAGCTTTCTTT. This translates into CASSTGQGWTEAFF. The chain combines TRBV19 with TRBJ1-1; TRBD1 matches at 9 bases. The J segment lost 5 bases and the V segment lost 4 bases, leaving 5 bases of the junction unmatched. This CDR3 comprises 14 residues. Germline V gene data show CDR1 as LNHDA and CDR2 as SQIVND (reference sequence). The whole variable domain, filled in from reference TRBV19 and TRBJ1-1, reads DGGITQSPKYLFRKEGQNVTLSCEQNLNHDAMYWYRQDPGQGLRLIYYSQIVNDFQKGDIAEGYSVSREKKESFPLTVTSAQKNPTAFYLCASSTGQGWTEAFFGQGTRLTVV.

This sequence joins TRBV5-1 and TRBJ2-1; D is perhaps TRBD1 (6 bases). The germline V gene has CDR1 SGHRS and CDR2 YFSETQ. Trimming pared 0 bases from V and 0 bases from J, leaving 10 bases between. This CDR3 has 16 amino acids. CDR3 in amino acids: CASSLGDTRSYNEQFF. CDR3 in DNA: TGCGCCAGCAGCTTGGGGGACACCCGCTCCTACAATGAGCAGTTCTTC.

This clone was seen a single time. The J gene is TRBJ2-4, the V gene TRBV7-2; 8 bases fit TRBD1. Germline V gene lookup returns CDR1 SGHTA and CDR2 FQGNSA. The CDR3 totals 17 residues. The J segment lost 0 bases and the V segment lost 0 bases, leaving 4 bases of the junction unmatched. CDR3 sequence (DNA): TGTGCCAGCAGCTTAGCCGGACAGGGATTAGCCAAAAACATTCAGTACTTC. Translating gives CASSLAGQGLAKNIQYF.

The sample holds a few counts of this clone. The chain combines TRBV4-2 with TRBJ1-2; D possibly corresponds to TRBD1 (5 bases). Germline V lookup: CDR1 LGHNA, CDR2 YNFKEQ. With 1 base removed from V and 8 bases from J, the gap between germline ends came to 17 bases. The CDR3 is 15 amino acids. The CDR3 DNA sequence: TGTGCCAGCAGCCAAGGTGAGGGCGGGGCTGGGGGCTACACCTTC. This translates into CASSQGEGGAGGYTF.

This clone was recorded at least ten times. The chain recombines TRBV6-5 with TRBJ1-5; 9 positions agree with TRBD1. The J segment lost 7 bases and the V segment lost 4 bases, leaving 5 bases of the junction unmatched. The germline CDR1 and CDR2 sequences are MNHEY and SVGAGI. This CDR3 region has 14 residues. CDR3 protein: CASSWGQGEQPQHF. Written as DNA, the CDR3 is TGTGCCAGCAGTTGGGGACAGGGCGAACAGCCCCAGCATTTT.

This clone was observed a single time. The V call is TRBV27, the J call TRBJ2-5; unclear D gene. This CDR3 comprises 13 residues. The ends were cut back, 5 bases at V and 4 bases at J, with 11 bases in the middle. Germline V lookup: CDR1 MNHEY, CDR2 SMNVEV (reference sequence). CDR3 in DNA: TGTGCCAGCAGTCTTAGCACTCTAGAGACCCAGTACTTC. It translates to CASSLSTLETQYF.

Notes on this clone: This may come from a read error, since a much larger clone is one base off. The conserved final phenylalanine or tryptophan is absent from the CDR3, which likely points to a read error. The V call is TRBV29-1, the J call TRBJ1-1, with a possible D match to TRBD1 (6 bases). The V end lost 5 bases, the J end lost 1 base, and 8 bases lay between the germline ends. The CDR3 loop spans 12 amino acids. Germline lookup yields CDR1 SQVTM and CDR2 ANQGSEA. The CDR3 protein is CSVRGANTEAFL. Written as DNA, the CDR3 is TGCAGCGTTAGGGGGGCGAACACTGAAGCTTTCTTA.

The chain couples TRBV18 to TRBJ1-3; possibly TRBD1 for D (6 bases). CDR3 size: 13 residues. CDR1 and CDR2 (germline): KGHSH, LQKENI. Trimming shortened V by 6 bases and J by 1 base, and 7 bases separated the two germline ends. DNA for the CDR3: TGTGCCAGCTCCAGGGGTTCTGGAAACACCATATATTTT. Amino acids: CASSRGSGNTIYF.

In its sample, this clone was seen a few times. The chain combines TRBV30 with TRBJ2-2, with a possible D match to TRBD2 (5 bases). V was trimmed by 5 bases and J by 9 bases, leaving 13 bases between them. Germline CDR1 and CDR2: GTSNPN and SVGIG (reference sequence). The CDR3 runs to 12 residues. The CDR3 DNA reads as TGTGCCTGGTCAGACTACCACCGGGAGCTGTTTTTT. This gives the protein CAWSDYHRELFF.

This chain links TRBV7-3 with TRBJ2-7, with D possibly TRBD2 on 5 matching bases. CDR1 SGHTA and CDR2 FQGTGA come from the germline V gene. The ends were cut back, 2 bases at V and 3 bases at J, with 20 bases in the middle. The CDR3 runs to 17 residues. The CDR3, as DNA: TGTGCCAGCAGCTTAGTAAGCCTCCCCTTCGGGGACTACGAGCAGTACTTC. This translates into CASSLVSLPFGDYEQYF.

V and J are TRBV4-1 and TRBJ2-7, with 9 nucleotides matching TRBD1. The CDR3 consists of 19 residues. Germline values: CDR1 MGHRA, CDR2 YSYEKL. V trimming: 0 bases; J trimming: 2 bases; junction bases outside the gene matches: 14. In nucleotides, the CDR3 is TGCGCCAGCAGCCAAGACCCCGAGACAGGGGGTCCCGACACCTACGAGCAGTACTTC. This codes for CASSQDPETGGPDTYEQYF.

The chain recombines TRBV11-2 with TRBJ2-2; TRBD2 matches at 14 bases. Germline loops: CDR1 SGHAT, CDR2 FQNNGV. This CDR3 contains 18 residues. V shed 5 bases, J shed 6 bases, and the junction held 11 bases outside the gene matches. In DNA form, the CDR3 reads TGTGCCAGCAGCCCGACCGGGACTAGCGGGAGTCCCCCCGGGGAGCTGTTTTTT. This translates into CASSPTGTSGSPPGELFF.

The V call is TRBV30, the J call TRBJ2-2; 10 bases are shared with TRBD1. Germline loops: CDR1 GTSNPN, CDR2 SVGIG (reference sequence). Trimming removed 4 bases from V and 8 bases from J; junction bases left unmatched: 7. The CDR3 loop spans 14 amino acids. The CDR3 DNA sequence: TGTGCCTGGACCTTGACAGGGGGCGCGGGGGAGCTGTTTTTT. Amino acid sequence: CAWTLTGGAGELFF.

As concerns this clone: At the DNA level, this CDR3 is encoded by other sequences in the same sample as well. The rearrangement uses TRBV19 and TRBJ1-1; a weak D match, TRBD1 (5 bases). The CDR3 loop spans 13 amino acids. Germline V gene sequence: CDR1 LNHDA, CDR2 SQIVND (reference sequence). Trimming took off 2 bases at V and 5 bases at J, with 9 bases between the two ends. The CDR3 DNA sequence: TGTGCCAGTAGTATACAGGGAGGAACTGAAGCTTTCTTT. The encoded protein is CASSIQGGTEAFF.

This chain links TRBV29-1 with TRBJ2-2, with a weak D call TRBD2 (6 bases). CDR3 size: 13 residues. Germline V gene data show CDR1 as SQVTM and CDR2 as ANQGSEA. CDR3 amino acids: CGSAGYVTGELFF. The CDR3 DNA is TGCGGCAGTGCGGGATATGTTACCGGGGAGCTGTTTTTT.

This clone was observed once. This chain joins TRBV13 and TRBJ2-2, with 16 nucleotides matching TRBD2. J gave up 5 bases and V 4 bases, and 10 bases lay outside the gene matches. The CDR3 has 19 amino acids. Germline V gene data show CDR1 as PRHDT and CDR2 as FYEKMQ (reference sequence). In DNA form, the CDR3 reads TGTGCCAGCAGCTCGGTGGGACTAGCGGGAGGGCCGGGAACCGGGGAGCTGTTTTTT. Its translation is CASSSVGLAGGPGTGELFF. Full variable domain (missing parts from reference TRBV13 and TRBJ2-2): AAGVIQSPRHLIKEKRETATLKCYPIPRHDTVYWYQQGPGQDPQFLISFYEKMQSDKGSIPDRFSAQQFSDYHSELNMSSLELGDSALYFCASSSVGLAGGPGTGELFFGEGSRLTVL.